This TCR beta chain was profiled in a study of blood T cells in healthy people across ages. The wider study: Capture via template switching afforded approximately one barcoded beta molecule per two T cells. Points from the study as a whole: While age rose, TCR beta diversity per million T cells dropped in a roughly linear way.

Per-sample PBMC isolation yielded at least 6 million cells. This clonotype occurred a few times. Its antigen is as yet unknown. The trim removed 6 bases at V and 0 bases at J, leaving 3 bases unmatched. CDR1 is SGHRS, CDR2 YFSETQ, per germline. The CDR3 has 14 amino acids. Primers used in a second PCR of roughly 6 to 12 cycles were a sample-barcoded 5' primer and a J-beta primer mix. Researchers report that a template-switch adaptor with 12 random nucleotides tagged each cDNA molecule. TCRdb passed the 5' RACE reads through MiXCR, listing each CDR3 protein once. This table has hundreds of thousands of distinct CDR3 sequences, 29% appearing once.

Sequencing input: blood. V gene TRBV5-1 combines with J gene TRBJ2-1; 7 bases align to TRBD2. This receptor was taken from a woman of 80 years or more in good health. The DNA for the CDR3 is TGCGCCAGCACCCCTAGCGGCTCCTACAATGAGCAGTTCTTC. Its protein is CASTPSGSYNEQFF.